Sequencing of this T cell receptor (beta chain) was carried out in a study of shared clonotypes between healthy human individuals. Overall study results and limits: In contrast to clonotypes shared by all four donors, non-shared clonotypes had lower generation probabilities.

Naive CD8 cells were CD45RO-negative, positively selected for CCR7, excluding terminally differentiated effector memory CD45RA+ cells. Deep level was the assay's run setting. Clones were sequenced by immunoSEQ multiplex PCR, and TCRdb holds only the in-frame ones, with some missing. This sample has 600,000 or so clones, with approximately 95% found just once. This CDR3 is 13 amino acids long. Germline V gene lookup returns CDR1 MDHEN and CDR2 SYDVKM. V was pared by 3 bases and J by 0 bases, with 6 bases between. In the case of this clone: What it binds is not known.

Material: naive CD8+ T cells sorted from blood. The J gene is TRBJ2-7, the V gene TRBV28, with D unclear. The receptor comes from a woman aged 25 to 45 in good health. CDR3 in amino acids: CASSLSISYEQYF. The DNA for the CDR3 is TGTGCCAGCAGTTTGTCCATCTCCTACGAGCAGTACTTC.